This T cell receptor (beta chain) is drawn from a study of T cell repertoires in ileal Crohn's disease. Study overall: At surgery, less than 45% of patients smoked, with median disease duration around 8 years.

Study observations and caveats: Active smokers at surgery had more clonal expansions than non-smokers. Clonality above 26.8% at surgery always came with endoscopic recurrence.

Turning to this clone: The antigen remains undetermined.

Time point: inflamed ileum from the surgical specimen. Eligibility required adulthood, ileal or ileocolonic Crohn's disease and indicated ileocolonic resection. Clones were sequenced by immunoSEQ multiplex PCR, and TCRdb holds only the in-frame ones, with some missing. The sample consists of about 7,200 clones, approximately 82% of them appearing once. Germline V gene data show CDR1 as MNHNY and CDR2 as SVGAGI (reference sequence). V was cut by 5 bases and J by 0 bases, with 10 bases left in between. There are 14 residues in the CDR3. The J gene is TRBJ1-1, the V gene TRBV6-6; D unclear. The TCR sequence derives from an adult with Crohn's disease. The specimen was ileal tissue. The CDR3 DNA reads as TGTGCCAGCAGTCCTGGACGGATGAACACTGAAGCTTTCTTT. Its translation is CASSPGRMNTEAFF.